The 13 T cell receptor beta chains in this list originate from one sample, sequenced in a study of blood T cell repertoires in COVID-19 (dated by TCRdb to about 2020). Receptor amplification or capture employed the immunoSEQ multiplex PCR assay. TCRdb's version of the immuneACCESS table is confined to in-frame rearrangements and falls short of the full clone set. An unresolved V gene accounts for under half of the shortfall where checked; the remainder is of unknown origin. Present in this sample are over 75,000 clones, approximately 79% of which were seen just once. The ten largest clones represent around 11% of the sample. Source material: peripheral blood. These receptors were obtained from a man in his 70s with acute or convalescent COVID-19.

J is TRBJ2-4 and V is TRBV28, with 11 bases aligning to TRBD2. Germline assignment: CDR1 MDHEN and CDR2 SYDVKM. This CDR3 has 15 amino acids. After removal of 4 bases from V and 1 base from J, the junction contained 0 bases not matched to a gene. The DNA for the CDR3 is TGTGCCAGCAGTTGGACTAGCGGGGCCAAAAACATTCAGTACTTC. This encodes CASSWTSGAKNIQYF.

The J gene is TRBJ1-1, the V gene TRBV7-2; D is uncertain. The V and J ends lost 0 bases and 1 base respectively, with 9 bases between them. The CDR3 has 15 residues. Germline-derived CDR1 and CDR2 are SGHTA and FQGNSA. CDR3 amino acids: CASSLAGGRNTEAFF. For the CDR3, the DNA is TGTGCCAGCAGCTTAGCAGGAGGAAGGAACACTGAAGCTTTCTTT.

This clone has a handful of counts. V and J are TRBV6-5 and TRBJ1-6; 12 bases are shared with TRBD1. Germline lookup yields CDR1 MNHEY and CDR2 SVGAGI. J gave up 9 bases and V 7 bases, and 4 bases lay outside the gene matches. This CDR3 comprises 14 residues. The CDR3 here is CASIGTGGISPLHF. As DNA, the CDR3 is TGTGCCAGCATTGGGACAGGGGGCATTTCACCCCTCCACTTT.

The chain carries TRBV27 and TRBJ1-2; no clear D gene. The ends were cut back, 0 bases at V and 2 bases at J, with 10 bases in the middle. The CDR3 consists of 15 residues. Germline loops: CDR1 MNHEY, CDR2 SMNVEV (reference sequence). CDR3 sequence reads: CASSLSDGANYGYTF. The DNA for the CDR3 is TGTGCCAGCAGTTTATCGGATGGAGCCAACTATGGCTACACCTTC.

The V call is TRBV29-1, the J call TRBJ2-2; D may be TRBD2 (6 bases). CDR1 SQVTM and CDR2 ANQGSEA come from the germline V gene. The CDR3 runs to 14 residues. The ends were cut back, 4 bases at V and 2 bases at J, with 11 bases in the middle. CDR3 protein: CSVARRDNTGELFF. The CDR3 bases are TGCAGCGTTGCCCGGCGGGACAACACCGGGGAGCTGTTTTTT.

The chain joins TRBV5-1 to TRBJ2-3, with 12 bases fitting TRBD2. Germline-derived CDR1 and CDR2 are SGHRS and YFSETQ. Trimming at V came to 4 bases and at J to 4 bases, leaving 4 bases not matched to a gene. CDR3 length equals 15 residues. CDR3 residues: CASSPGTSGSDTQYF. CDR3 bases: TGCGCCAGCAGCCCGGGGACTAGCGGGTCAGATACGCAGTATTTT. The full variable domain, completed using reference TRBV5-1 and TRBJ2-3, is KAGVTQTPRYLIKTRGQQVTLSCSPISGHRSVSWYQQTPGQGLQFLFEYFSETQRNKGNFPGRFSGRQFSNSRSEMNVSTLELGDSALYLCASSPGTSGSDTQYFGPGTRLTVL.

This rearrangement joins TRBV20-1 to TRBJ2-3; 9 nucleotides agree with TRBD2. The CDR3 has 15 amino acids. Germline V lookup: CDR1 DFQATT, CDR2 SNEGSKA (reference sequence). The ends lost 3 bases at V and 6 bases at J; junction bases unmatched: 10. CDR3 protein: CSASPGGGAIDTQYF. The DNA for the CDR3 is TGCAGTGCTAGTCCAGGCGGGGGGGCCATCGATACGCAGTATTTT.

In its sample, this clone was seen a few times. The V gene is TRBV5-1, the J gene TRBJ2-1; a weak D match, TRBD1 (6 bases). The CDR3 runs 12 residues. Trimming pared 4 bases from V and 8 bases from J, leaving 10 bases between. The V gene's germline CDR1 is SGHRS and CDR2 YFSETQ. CDR3 sequence: CASSDRLDEQFF. CDR3 in DNA: TGCGCCAGCAGCGACAGGTTGGATGAGCAGTTCTTC.

J is TRBJ1-2 and V is TRBV27; 7 bases align to TRBD1. CDR3 length: 15 amino acids. The V segment lost 0 bases and the J segment 4 bases; nucleotides outside the gene matches: 5. Germline CDR1 is MNHEY and CDR2 is SMNVEV (reference sequence). CDR3: CASSLSGQRPYGYTF. Written as DNA, the CDR3 is TGTGCCAGCAGTTTATCGGGACAGCGACCCTATGGCTACACCTTC.

Here the CDR3 DNA reads TGTGCCAGCAGCTTAGCCTCCGGGACAGTCGAGACCCAGTACTTC. It is translated as CASSLASGTVETQYF. The chain recombines TRBV7-8 with TRBJ2-5; 7 positions agree with TRBD1. The CDR3 extends over 15 amino acids. Per the germline V gene, CDR1 is SGHVS and CDR2 is FQNEAQ. Losses at the gene ends were 0 bases for V and 5 bases for J; bases not matched to a gene: 6.

This chain connects TRBV7-6 to TRBJ1-1; TRBD1 is a possible D gene (5 bases). Germline V CDR1 and CDR2: SGHVS, FNYEAQ. V gave up 0 bases and J gave up 5 bases, with 13 bases separating them. The CDR3 spans 15 residues. Written as DNA, the CDR3 is TGTGCCAGCAGCTTAGCGGAGGGAGGGGAGACTGAAGCTTTCTTT. This codes for CASSLAEGGETEAFF. Full variable domain (outside the CDR3, taken from reference TRBV7-6 and TRBJ1-1): GAGVSQSPRYKVTKRGQDVALRCDPISGHVSLYWYRQALGQGPEFLTYFNYEAQQDKSGLPNDRFSAERPEGSISTLTIQRTEQRDSAMYRCASSLAEGGETEAFFGQGTRLTVV.

The gene calls are TRBV20-1 and TRBJ1-2; 9 bases map to TRBD1. The CDR3 is 11 residues long. Trimming removed 5 bases from V and 7 bases from J; junction bases left unmatched: 2. CDR1 DFQATT and CDR2 SNEGSKA come from the germline V gene (reference sequence). CDR3 loop: CSAGGQGGYTF. The CDR3 nucleotides are TGCAGTGCTGGGGGACAGGGTGGCTACACCTTC.

V and J are TRBV7-9 and TRBJ1-5; tentatively, D is TRBD1 (6 bases). This CDR3 has 15 amino acids. Trimming cost V 8 bases and J 2 bases, with 16 bases left between them. Germline CDR1 reads SEHNR; CDR2 reads FQNEAQ (reference sequence). CDR3 in DNA: TGTGCCAGCCAGGGGAGGGGCGAGGGCAATCAGCCCCAGCATTTT. Its protein product is CASQGRGEGNQPQHF.